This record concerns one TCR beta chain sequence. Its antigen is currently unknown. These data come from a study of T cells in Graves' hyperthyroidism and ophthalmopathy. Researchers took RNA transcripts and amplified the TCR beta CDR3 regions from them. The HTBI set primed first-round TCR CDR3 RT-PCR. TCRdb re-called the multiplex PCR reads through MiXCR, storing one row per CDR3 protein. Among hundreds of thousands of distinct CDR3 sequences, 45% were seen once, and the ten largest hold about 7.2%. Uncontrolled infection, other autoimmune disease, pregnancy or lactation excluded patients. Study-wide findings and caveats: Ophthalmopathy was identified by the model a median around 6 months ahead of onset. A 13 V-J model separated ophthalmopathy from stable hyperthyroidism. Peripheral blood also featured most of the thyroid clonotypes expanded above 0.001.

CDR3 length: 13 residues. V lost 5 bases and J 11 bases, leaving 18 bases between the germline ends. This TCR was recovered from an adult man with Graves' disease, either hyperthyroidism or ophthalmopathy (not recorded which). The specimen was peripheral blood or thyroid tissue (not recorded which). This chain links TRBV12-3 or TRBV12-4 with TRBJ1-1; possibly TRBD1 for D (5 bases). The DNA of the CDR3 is TGTGCCAGCAGTCCCAGCTACGGGGCTGGTGCTTTCTTT. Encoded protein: CASSPSYGAGAFF.